The next 18 T cell receptor beta chains were all read from a single sample in a study of preoperative IRX-2 immunotherapy in early breast cancer. Treatment: preoperative locoregional IRX-2 cytokine immunotherapy. Using immunoSEQ multiplex PCR, the repertoire was profiled, and TCRdb retains in-frame clones only, with some absent. The sample records some 11,000 clones, 75% to 90% being singletons. The material was lymph node tissue, obtained before IRX-2 immunotherapy. All receptors derive from a human donor with breast cancer.

The V gene is TRBV11-3, the J gene TRBJ2-7; no clear D. Germline CDR1 SGHNT, CDR2 YENEEA. The CDR3 extends over 15 amino acids. V lost 2 bases, J lost 2 bases, and 13 bases lay in between. CDR3 in amino acids: CASSLKQTEPYEQYF. CDR3 DNA: TGTGCCAGCAGCTTAAAGCAGACGGAGCCCTACGAGCAGTACTTC.

The chain combines TRBV18 with TRBJ1-1; D may be TRBD1 (6 bases). CDR3 length equals 14 residues. The germline V gene encodes CDR1 KGHSH and CDR2 LQKENI. V shed 8 bases and J shed 0 bases, with 13 bases lying between them. The CDR3, as DNA: TGTGCCAGCCTTCCTGGGGACATGAACACTGAAGCTTTCTTT. Protein: CASLPGDMNTEAFF.

The chain employs TRBV11-3 and TRBJ1-4, with 8 nucleotides matching TRBD1. The germline gives CDR1 SGHNT, CDR2 YENEEA. The trim removed 5 bases at V and 1 base at J, leaving 9 bases unmatched. This CDR3 is 17 amino acids long. CDR3 amino acids: CASSRGQGAGTNEKLFF. The CDR3 nucleotides are TGTGCCAGCAGCCGCGGACAGGGAGCCGGAACTAATGAAAAACTGTTTTTT.

The chain carries TRBV11-3 and TRBJ2-5, with 9 bases lining up with TRBD2. Germline V CDR1 and CDR2: SGHNT, YENEEA. V was pared by 5 bases and J by 4 bases, with 8 bases of the junction left unmatched. There are 15 residues in the CDR3. The CDR3 is CASSAGGAGGETQYF. DNA of the CDR3: TGTGCCAGCAGCGCCGGGGGAGCGGGAGGAGAGACCCAGTACTTC.

The chain has TRBV18 and TRBJ1-1, with D unresolved. Germline loops: CDR1 KGHSH, CDR2 LQKENI. The CDR3 loop spans 13 amino acids. Between the trimmed V and J ends, which lost 3 bases and 4 bases, there was a span of 9 bases. The CDR3 DNA follows: TGTGCCAGCTCACCTTCACGTGGCACTGAAGCTTTCTTT. Encoded protein: CASSPSRGTEAFF. The whole variable domain, remainder taken from reference TRBV18 and TRBJ1-1, is NAGVMQNPRHLVRRRGQEARLRCSPMKGHSHVYWYRQLPEEGLKFMVYLQKENIIDESGMPKERFSAEFPKEGPSILRIQQVVRGDSAAYFCASSPSRGTEAFFGQGTRLTVV.

This clone was detected only once. The chain is built from TRBV28 and TRBJ1-1, with D possibly TRBD1 on 6 matching bases. Trimming removed 6 bases from V and 4 bases from J, with 15 bases in between. The CDR3 is 14 residues long. From germline, CDR1 is MDHEN and CDR2 SYDVKM. The CDR3 bases are TGTGCCAGCAGGAAAAACAGGGAGCTCACTGAAGCTTTCTTT. Encoded protein: CASRKNRELTEAFF.

With regard to this clone: At one end, the junction sequence differs from germline, possibly due to a read error. The chain uses TRBV12-5 and TRBJ2-5; TRBD2 might be the D (6 bases). The CDR3 is made up of 13 amino acids. The V gene's germline CDR1 is LGHNT and CDR2 FRNRAP. For the CDR3, the DNA is TGTGCCAGTGTTGCTAGCGAAGAAGAGACCCAGTACTTC. It translates to CASVASEEETQYF.

This chain uses TRBV9 with TRBJ2-1; 7 bases are shared with TRBD2. This CDR3 has 15 residues. With 3 bases clipped from V and 1 base from J, the junction kept 4 bases outside the gene matches. Per the germline V gene, CDR1 is SGDLS and CDR2 is YYNGEE. DNA for the CDR3: TGTGCCAGCAGCGGCCGGGACTATTCCTACAATGAGCAGTTCTTC. Translated: CASSGRDYSYNEQFF.

V gene TRBV11-3 combines with J gene TRBJ2-7; 10 bases line up with TRBD2. V shed 3 bases and J 0 bases; nucleotides not matched to a gene: 2. Germline values: CDR1 SGHNT, CDR2 YENEEA. This CDR3 is 15 amino acids long. The DNA of the CDR3 is TGTGCCAGCAGCTTTAGCGGGAGGCACTCCTACGAGCAGTACTTC. The encoded protein is CASSFSGRHSYEQYF.

V is TRBV23-1 and J is TRBJ2-2; possible D gene TRBD2, 5 bases. TRBV23-1 is annotated as an ORF whose role is uncertain. V was trimmed by 8 bases and J by 2 bases, leaving 12 bases between them. The length of the CDR3 is 14 residues. Here the CDR3 reads CASGLQINTGELFF. The CDR3 nucleotides are TGCGCCAGCGGACTCCAGATTAACACCGGGGAGCTGTTTTTT.

CDR3 in DNA: TGTGCCAGTATTCGAAGGGCTAGCGGGAGAGCCGGGGAGCTGTTTTTT. Translating it yields CASIRRASGRAGELFF. This sequence joins TRBV19 and TRBJ2-2, with 10 bases that match TRBD2. This CDR3 has 16 residues. Germline V CDR1 and CDR2: LNHDA, SQIVND (reference sequence). V lost 7 bases, J lost 6 bases, and 11 bases stayed unmatched.

This clone was recorded a few times. The chain couples TRBV6-8 to TRBJ2-4; 7 bases map to TRBD2. The CDR3 covers 17 residues. V shed 4 bases, J shed 0 bases, and the junction held 9 bases outside the gene matches. The germline V gene has CDR1 MNHGY and CDR2 SAAAGT. CDR3 region: CASSSASGGLAKNIQYF. CDR3 DNA sequence: TGTGCCAGCAGTTCCGCTTCGGGGGGTCTAGCCAAAAACATTCAGTACTTC.

The chain has TRBV7-1 and TRBJ2-2, with TRBD2 identical over 9 bases. Being an ORF, TRBV7-1 has a function that is uncertain. Trimming at V came to 3 bases and at J to 5 bases, leaving 13 bases not matched to a gene. The CDR3 sequence is 18 residues long. DNA for the CDR3: TGTGCCAGCAGCTCGACGCTTCATAGCGGGAGATCTACCGGGGAGCTGTTTTTT. This sequence encodes CASSSTLHSGRSTGELFF.

This chain joins TRBV5-1 and TRBJ2-7, with TRBD1 matching 7 bases. V trimming: 4 bases; J trimming: 2 bases; junction bases outside the gene matches: 6. CDR3 length equals 14 residues. CDR1 and CDR2 (germline): SGHRS, YFSETQ. The chain's CDR3 is CASSTGQVPYEQYF. CDR3 DNA: TGCGCCAGCAGCACCGGACAGGTCCCCTACGAGCAGTACTTC.

The rearrangement joins TRBV10-2 to TRBJ2-7, with D possibly TRBD2 on 7 matching bases. The CDR3 runs 13 residues. Per germline, CDR1 WSHSY and CDR2 SAAADI. V lost 6 bases and J 2 bases, leaving 11 bases between the germline ends. In DNA form, the CDR3 reads TGCGCCAGCAGAGGGGGGGGTCCCTACGAGCAGTACTTC. Translation gives CASRGGGPYEQYF.

The chain couples TRBV7-1 to TRBJ2-3, with 13 positions matching TRBD2. TRBV7-1 is assigned to the ORF class and has an uncertain function. This CDR3 region has 13 residues. V shed 6 bases and J 10 bases; nucleotides not matched to a gene: 4. The CDR3 region has the DNA TGTGCCAGCAGAGGGACTAGCGGGAATTCGCAGTATTTT. Residues: CASRGTSGNSQYF.

The V gene is TRBV9, the J gene TRBJ2-1; unclear D gene. V lost 5 bases and J 6 bases, leaving 15 bases between the germline ends. Looked up from germline, CDR1 is SGDLS and CDR2 is YYNGEE. The CDR3 covers 14 residues. CDR3 nucleotides: TGTGCCAGCAGTCATTCTAGAACCGGCAATGAGCAGTTCTTC. This sequence encodes CASSHSRTGNEQFF.

This chain joins TRBV6-8 and TRBJ1-2; D remains ambiguous. Germline CDR1 MNHGY, CDR2 SAAAGT. There are 14 residues in the CDR3. The V end lost 6 bases, the J end lost 0 bases, and 11 bases lay between the germline ends. CDR3 sequence: CASSPGPANYGYTF. The CDR3 DNA reads TGTGCCAGCAGCCCAGGTCCGGCTAACTATGGCTACACCTTC.